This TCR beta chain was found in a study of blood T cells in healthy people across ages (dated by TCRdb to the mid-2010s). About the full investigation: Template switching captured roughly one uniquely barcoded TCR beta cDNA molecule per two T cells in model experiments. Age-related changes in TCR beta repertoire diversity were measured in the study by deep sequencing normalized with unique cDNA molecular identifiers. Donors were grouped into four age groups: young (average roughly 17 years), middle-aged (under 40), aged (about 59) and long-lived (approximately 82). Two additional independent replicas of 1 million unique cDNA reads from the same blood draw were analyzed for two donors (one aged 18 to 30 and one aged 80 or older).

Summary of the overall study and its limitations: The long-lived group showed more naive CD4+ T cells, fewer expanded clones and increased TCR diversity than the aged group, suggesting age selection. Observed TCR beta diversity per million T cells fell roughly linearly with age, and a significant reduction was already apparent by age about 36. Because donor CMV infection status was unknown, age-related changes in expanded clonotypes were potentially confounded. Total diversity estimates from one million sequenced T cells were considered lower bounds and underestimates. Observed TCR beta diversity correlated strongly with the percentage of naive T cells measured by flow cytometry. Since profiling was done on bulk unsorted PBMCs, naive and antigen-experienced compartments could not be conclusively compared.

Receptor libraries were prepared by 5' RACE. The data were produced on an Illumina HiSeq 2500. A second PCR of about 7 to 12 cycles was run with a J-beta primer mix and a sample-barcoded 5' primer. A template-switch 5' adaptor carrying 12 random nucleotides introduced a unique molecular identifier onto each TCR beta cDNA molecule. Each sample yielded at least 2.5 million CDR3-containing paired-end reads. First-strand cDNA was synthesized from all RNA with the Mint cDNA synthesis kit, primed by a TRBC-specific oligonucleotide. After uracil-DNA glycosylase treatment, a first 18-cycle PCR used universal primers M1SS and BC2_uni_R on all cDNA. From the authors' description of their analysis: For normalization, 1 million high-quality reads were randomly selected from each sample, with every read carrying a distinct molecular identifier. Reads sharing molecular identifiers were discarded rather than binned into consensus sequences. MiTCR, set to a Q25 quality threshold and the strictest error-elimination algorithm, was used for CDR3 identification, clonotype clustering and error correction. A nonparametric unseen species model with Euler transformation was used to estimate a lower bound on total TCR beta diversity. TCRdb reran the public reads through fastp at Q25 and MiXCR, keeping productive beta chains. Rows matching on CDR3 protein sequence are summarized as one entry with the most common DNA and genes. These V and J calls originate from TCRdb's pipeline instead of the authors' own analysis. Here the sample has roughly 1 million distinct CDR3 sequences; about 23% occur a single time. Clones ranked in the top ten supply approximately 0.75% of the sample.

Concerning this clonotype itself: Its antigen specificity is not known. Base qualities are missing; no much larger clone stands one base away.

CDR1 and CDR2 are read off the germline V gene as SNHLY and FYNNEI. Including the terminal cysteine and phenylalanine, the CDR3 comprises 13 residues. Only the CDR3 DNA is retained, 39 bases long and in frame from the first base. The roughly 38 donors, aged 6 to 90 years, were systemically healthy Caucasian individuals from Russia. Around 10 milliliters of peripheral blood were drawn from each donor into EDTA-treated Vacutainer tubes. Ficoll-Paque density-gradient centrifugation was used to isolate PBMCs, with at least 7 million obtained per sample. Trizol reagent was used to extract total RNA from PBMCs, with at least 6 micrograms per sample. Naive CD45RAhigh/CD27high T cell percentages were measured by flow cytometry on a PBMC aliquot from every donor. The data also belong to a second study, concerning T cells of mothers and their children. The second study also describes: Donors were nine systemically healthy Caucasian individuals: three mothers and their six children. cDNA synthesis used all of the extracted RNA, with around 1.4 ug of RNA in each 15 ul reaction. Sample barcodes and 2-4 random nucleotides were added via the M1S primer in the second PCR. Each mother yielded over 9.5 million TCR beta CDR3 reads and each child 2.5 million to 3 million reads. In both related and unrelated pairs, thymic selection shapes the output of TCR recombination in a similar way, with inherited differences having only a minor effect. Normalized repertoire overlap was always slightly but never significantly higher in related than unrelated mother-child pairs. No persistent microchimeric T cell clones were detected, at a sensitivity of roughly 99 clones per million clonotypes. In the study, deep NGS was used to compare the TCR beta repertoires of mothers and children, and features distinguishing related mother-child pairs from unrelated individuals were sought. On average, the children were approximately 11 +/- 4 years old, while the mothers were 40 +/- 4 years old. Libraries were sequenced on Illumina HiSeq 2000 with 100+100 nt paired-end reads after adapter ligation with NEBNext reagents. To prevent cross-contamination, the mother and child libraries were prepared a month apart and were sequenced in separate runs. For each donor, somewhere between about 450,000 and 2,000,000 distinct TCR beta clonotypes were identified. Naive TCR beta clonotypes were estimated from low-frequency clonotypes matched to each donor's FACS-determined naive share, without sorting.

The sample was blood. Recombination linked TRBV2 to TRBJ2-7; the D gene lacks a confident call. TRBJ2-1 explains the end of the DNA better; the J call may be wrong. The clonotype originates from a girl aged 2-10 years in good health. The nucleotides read TGTGCCGCTGGTGGCGGACCTTACAATGAGCAGTTCTTC. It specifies CAAGGGPYNEQFF.